The 15 T cell receptor beta chains below all came from one sample that was sequenced in a study of naive and memory T cell subsets. Antigens for these TCRs are unknown. An equimolar mix of two oligonucleotides served as the beta constant-region primer for TRBC1 and TRBC2. Ligated cDNA was amplified by four rounds of PCR with nested alpha and beta constant-region primers and SP2. In TCRdb, the UMI-ligation and nested PCR reads were re-called with MiXCR into one record per CDR3 protein. The data contain 120,000 to 150,000 distinct CDR3 sequences, roughly 23% of them seen just once; the ten biggest clones take up over 0.09%. General study results and limits: Possibly reflecting memory cells re-expressing CD45RA, a few larger clonotypes occurred in naive repertoires, especially CD8.

Sequencing was performed on naive CD4+ T cells from blood. All receptors derive from a human donor in good health.

This clonotype was counted between two and nine times. The chain carries TRBV7-2 and TRBJ2-7; 13 nucleotides agree with TRBD2. V was pared by 5 bases and J by 5 bases, with 15 bases of the junction left unmatched. The CDR3 has 18 residues. CDR1 and CDR2 from the germline V gene are SGHTA and FQGNSA. This chain's CDR3 is CASSDARTSGRISHEQYF. In DNA form, the CDR3 reads TGTGCCAGCAGCGACGCCCGGACTAGCGGGAGAATAAGCCACGAGCAGTACTTC.

In its sample, this clonotype was seen many times. The genes are TRBV13 and TRBJ2-7; D perhaps matches TRBD1 (5 bases). The CDR3 has 18 amino acids. The germline V and J ends were trimmed by 2 bases and 4 bases, with 24 bases remaining between them. The germline V gene has CDR1 PRHDT and CDR2 FYEKMQ (reference sequence). This chain's CDR3 is CASSLYAPGSGHPYEQYF. In nucleotides, the CDR3 is TGTGCCAGCAGCTTATACGCCCCGGGTAGTGGACATCCATACGAGCAGTACTTC.

This clonotype has more than one count but fewer than ten. The chain recombines TRBV2 with TRBJ2-5, with a weak D call TRBD1 (5 bases). Per the germline V gene, CDR1 is SNHLY and CDR2 is FYNNEI. This CDR3 is built from 11 residues. V dropped 6 bases and J dropped 9 bases, with 11 bases sitting between them. In DNA, the CDR3 is TGTGCCAGCAGACAGGTCAGGGCCCAGTACTTC. Translated: CASRQVRAQYF.

The rearrangement uses TRBV7-9 and TRBJ1-4, with 7 nucleotides matching TRBD1. Germline CDR1 is SEHNR and CDR2 is FQNEAQ (reference sequence). V trimming: 5 bases; J trimming: 7 bases; junction bases outside the gene matches: 7. The CDR3 has 14 amino acids. As DNA, the CDR3 is TGTGCCAGCAGCCCCCGACAGGGAGCTGAAAAACTGTTTTTT. Its translation is CASSPRQGAEKLFF.

This clonotype has only a few counts. This rearrangement joins TRBV10-3 to TRBJ1-5; TRBD1 might be the D (5 bases). This CDR3 region has 14 residues. With 10 bases removed from V and 0 bases from J, the gap between germline ends came to 13 bases. Per the germline V gene, CDR1 is ENHRY and CDR2 is SYGVKD. Here the CDR3 DNA reads TGTGCCACCCAGGGAGGGCATAGCAATCAGCCCCAGCATTTT. It codes for CATQGGHSNQPQHF.

The V gene is TRBV20-1, the J gene TRBJ1-6; D uncertain. CDR3 size: 14 residues. V lost 0 bases and J lost 7, with 10 bases in between. The germline V gene encodes CDR1 DFQATT and CDR2 SNEGSKA (reference sequence). This CDR3 reads CSARDGPSNSPLHF. In DNA, the CDR3 is TGCAGTGCTAGAGATGGACCATCCAATTCACCCCTCCACTTT.

This chain links TRBV9 with TRBJ2-1, with TRBD2 as a possible D gene (6 bases). The CDR3 loop spans 15 amino acids. Germline CDR1 SGDLS, CDR2 YYNGEE. The V and J ends lost 0 bases and 3 bases respectively, with 10 bases between them. In DNA form, the CDR3 reads TGTGCCAGCAGCGTAGTGGGTAGCGGCTACAATGAGCAGTTCTTC. Translated, it gives CASSVVGSGYNEQFF.

This clonotype has more than one count but fewer than ten. This chain joins TRBV12-3 or TRBV12-4 and TRBJ2-7, with 14 bases aligning to TRBD2. J lost 0 bases, V lost 0 bases, and 13 bases had no gene match. The CDR3 spans 21 residues. CDR3 residues: CASSLAFRPGLAGVLSYEQYF. The DNA for the CDR3 is TGTGCCAGCAGTTTAGCGTTTAGACCGGGACTAGCGGGAGTCCTCTCCTACGAGCAGTACTTC.

This clonotype was seen only a few times. The rearrangement links TRBV24-1 to TRBJ2-1; 7 bases line up with TRBD2. The CDR3 is 15 residues long. The trim removed 0 bases at V and 8 bases at J, leaving 6 bases unmatched. Germline CDR1 and CDR2: KGHDR and SFDVKD. DNA for the CDR3: TGTGCCACCAGTGATTTGCGAGGACTAGGGGATGAGCAGTTCTTC. This encodes CATSDLRGLGDEQFF.

The gene calls are TRBV20-1 and TRBJ2-5; 9 positions agree with TRBD2. The CDR3 runs 16 residues. Per germline, CDR1 DFQATT and CDR2 SNEGSKA (reference sequence). The trim removed 2 bases at V and 4 bases at J, leaving 11 bases unmatched. The CDR3 nucleotides are TGCAGTGCTAGACCCTCTAGCGGGAACTTCATAGAGACCCAGTACTTC. Its protein product is CSARPSSGNFIETQYF.

This clonotype was counted many times. CDR3 region: CASSQDPQGEGAGELFF. The CDR3 region has the DNA TGCGCCAGCAGCCAAGATCCCCAGGGTGAAGGTGCCGGGGAGCTGTTTTTT. The rearrangement links TRBV4-1 to TRBJ2-2; a possible D gene is TRBD1 (5 bases). Between the trimmed V and J ends, which lost 0 bases and 6 bases, there was a span of 17 bases. This CDR3 has 17 amino acids. Germline loops: CDR1 MGHRA, CDR2 YSYEKL.

V and J are TRBV20-1 and TRBJ2-5, with D maybe TRBD2 (6 bases). Per the germline V gene, CDR1 is DFQATT and CDR2 is SNEGSKA (reference sequence). The CDR3 consists of 17 residues. Trimming took 1 base from V and 5 from J, leaving 23 bases between them. The CDR3 here is CSARGGLKGRIGETQYF. DNA for the CDR3: TGCAGTGCTAGAGGCGGTTTGAAGGGGAGGATCGGCGAGACCCAGTACTTC.

Many counts were recorded for this clonotype. CDR3: CAWIRTPFSGNTIYF. Here the CDR3 DNA reads TGTGCCTGGATTAGGACGCCATTCTCTGGAAACACCATATATTTT. J is TRBJ1-3 and V is TRBV30; D ambiguous. V was trimmed by 4 bases and J by 0 bases, leaving 13 bases between them. CDR3 size: 15 residues. The germline gives CDR1 GTSNPN, CDR2 SVGIG (reference sequence).

This chain joins TRBV5-1 and TRBJ1-1, with D hard to call. With 0 bases removed from V and 1 base from J, the gap between germline ends came to 7 bases. The CDR3 totals 14 residues. Looked up from germline, CDR1 is SGHRS and CDR2 is YFSETQ. CDR3 in amino acids: CASSLVGQNTEAFF. The CDR3 DNA reads TGCGCCAGCAGCTTGGTCGGGCAGAACACTGAAGCTTTCTTT.

The chain employs TRBV20-1 and TRBJ2-3; 7 positions agree with TRBD1. The CDR3 loop spans 13 amino acids. V was clipped by 6 bases and J by 1 base; unmatched bases: 4. Germline CDR1 reads DFQATT; CDR2 reads SNEGSKA (reference sequence). This chain's CDR3 is CSAYRGRTDTQYF. CDR3 DNA: TGCAGTGCCTATAGGGGGCGCACAGATACGCAGTATTTT.